This T cell receptor beta chain was obtained from a study of cytomegalovirus exposure and HLA in healthy donors. Whole-study findings and limits: The study designated about 180 TCR beta chains cytomegalovirus-associated.

With respect to this clone: Its antigen is not known.

With 6 bases clipped from V and 8 bases from J, the junction kept 16 bases outside the gene matches. The germline V gene encodes CDR1 MGHDK and CDR2 SYGVNS. The CDR3 extends over 17 amino acids. The PCR made use of 60 Vbeta and 13 Jbeta primers. TCRdb's copy holds only in-frame clones and misses some; the assay was immunoSEQ multiplex PCR. Among under 150,000 clones, about four fifths were seen once, and the ten largest hold 0.55% to 0.85%. This sequence originates from a man aged 18 to 30 in good health and CMV-seronegative. The sample consisted of PBMCs. V and J are TRBV25-1 and TRBJ1-2, with 12 bases aligning to TRBD1. The CDR3 protein is CASRSPGQGAITGGYTF. The CDR3 bases are TGTGCCAGCAGATCACCGGGACAGGGGGCTATTACGGGAGGCTACACCTTC.